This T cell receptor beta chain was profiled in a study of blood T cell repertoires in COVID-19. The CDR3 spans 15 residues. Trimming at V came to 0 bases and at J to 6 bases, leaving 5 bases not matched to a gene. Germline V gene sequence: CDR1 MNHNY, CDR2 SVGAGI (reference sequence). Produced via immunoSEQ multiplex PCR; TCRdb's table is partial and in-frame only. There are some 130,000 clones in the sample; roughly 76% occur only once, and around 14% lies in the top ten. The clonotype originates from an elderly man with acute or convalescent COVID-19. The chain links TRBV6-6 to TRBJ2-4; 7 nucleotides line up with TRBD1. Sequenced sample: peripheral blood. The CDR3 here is CASSYSGTEGNIQYF. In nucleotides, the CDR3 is TGTGCCAGCAGTTACTCAGGGACAGAAGGAAACATTCAGTACTTC.